This T cell receptor beta chain came from a study of shared clonotypes between healthy human individuals (dated by TCRdb to 2018 to 2020). Some background on the complete study: A few men and a couple of women, aged 18 to 49 years, made up the cohort. Libraries were prepared and TCR repertoires were sequenced by different laboratories using diverse techniques, in order to increase sequencing depth and limit assay-specific biases. To estimate repertoire size and how much clonotypes are shared between individuals, the study performed deep sequencing of blood TCR repertoires from 4 to 6 healthy adults. For each donor, three plates each were used for CD4 naive and CD4 memory, two plates were used for CD8 naive, and one plate was used for CD8 memory. Per donor, leukapheresis produced somewhere between about 0.9 and 10 billion PBMCs. Broad study findings and their caveats: Pairwise subsampling led to the expectation that sequencing depth would affect the degree of clonotype sharing among donors. Rarefaction of sorted-subset datasets indicated incomplete sequencing despite the large sequencing depth. The genetic and exposure-history diversity represented was limited by the small number of donors. Compared with non-shared clonotypes, clonotypes shared by all four sorted-subset donors had higher generation probabilities. Only blood was sampled, and tissue TCR repertoires likely differ from those in blood. Larger estimated clonotype richness was generally found for naive subsets than for memory subsets. Roughly 5% of naive CD4, 3% to 4% of naive CD8, roughly 2.5% of memory CD4, and 0.35% to 0.4% of memory CD8 clonotypes were shared across several donors.

Reading from cysteine to phenylalanine, the CDR3 counts 15 amino acids. Only the CDR3 portion is preserved as DNA: 45 bases, with reading frame beginning at the first base. Based on the germline V gene, the CDR1 and CDR2 sequences are SGHTA and FQGNSA. The germline V end is reduced by 5 bases and the J end by 5 bases; junction bases left unmatched: 8. TCR CDR3 regions were amplified from genomic DNA by multiplex PCR using the deep immunoSEQ assay. For each cell subset, the extracted genomic DNA was distributed evenly across all wells of several immunoSEQ 96-well plates, and each plate served as one replicate. For sorted subsets, about 200 ng genomic DNA, equal to 30,000 or so T cell genomes, was loaded into each replicate PCR. Purified libraries were quantified with a Qubit 3.0 fluorometer, sized on a Bioanalyzer 2100, and re-quantified with the KAPA Library Quantification kit. Every immunoSEQ 96-well plate was sequenced on a dedicated single-read 150-cycle Illumina NextSeq 550 flow cell. The authors' analysis ran thus. Because the immunoSEQ output held only junctional sequences and lacked quality scores, the filtering could not match the filtering applied to full-length reads. To assign V/J genes and CDR3, sequences were annotated against IMGT germline references using PyIR, a Python wrapper for IgBLAST v1.9. Reads were filtered out if the reads had weak V/J assignments (E-value above 1e-6), no CDR3, stop codons, out-of-frame junctions, or ambiguous translated residues. V3J clonotypes were defined by identical inferred V gene, J gene, and CDR3 amino acid sequence. Percentage overlap between repertoires was computed as shared unique clonotypes divided by the size of the smaller repertoire. Richness of each repertoire was evaluated using RTK rarefaction, the Chao1 estimator, and Recon v2.1 estimates of unobserved clonotypes. For all TCRbeta clonotypes obtained by the gDNA method from a handful of donors, generation probabilities were computed with OLGA. TCRdb's version of the immuneACCESS table is confined to in-frame rearrangements and falls short of the full clone set. An unresolved V gene accounts for under half of the shortfall where checked; the remainder is of unknown origin. The DNA gave D and trimming, while V, J and clone size come from that table. Present in this sample are more than 2 million clones, 85% to 95% of which were seen just once. More than 0.1% of the sample belongs to the ten largest clones.

Comments on this clone: This clone's antigen is unknown. No quality values exist for individual bases; no much larger clone is one base distant.

The donors were healthy, HIV-negative adults who had no recently reported acute infections or vaccinations. Only Caucasian adults living in Nashville, Tennessee, USA were represented among the donors. Magnetic negative selection was used to enrich CD4+ T cells, after which naive cells were positively selected on CD45RA and the negative fraction became the memory subset. After blood collection by leukapheresis, PBMCs were isolated using Ficoll-Histopaque density gradient centrifugation and then cryopreserved in the vapor phase of liquid nitrogen. Purity and quantity of every magnetically sorted T cell population were checked by analytical flow cytometry. Each sorted fraction had its genomic DNA isolated and then quantified by UV absorbance on a Nanodrop 2000c.

The sequence came from a man aged 18 to 30 in good health. The rearranged chain carries TRBV7-2 and TRBJ2-5; 10 junctional bases match TRBD2. Input material: naive CD4+ T cells sorted from blood. The sample's cell subset or site label, in plain terms: CD45RA+ positively selected. The CDR3 sequence is CASSLSGRAGETQYF. The base sequence is TGTGCCAGCAGCCTGAGCGGGAGGGCCGGGGAGACCCAGTACTTC.